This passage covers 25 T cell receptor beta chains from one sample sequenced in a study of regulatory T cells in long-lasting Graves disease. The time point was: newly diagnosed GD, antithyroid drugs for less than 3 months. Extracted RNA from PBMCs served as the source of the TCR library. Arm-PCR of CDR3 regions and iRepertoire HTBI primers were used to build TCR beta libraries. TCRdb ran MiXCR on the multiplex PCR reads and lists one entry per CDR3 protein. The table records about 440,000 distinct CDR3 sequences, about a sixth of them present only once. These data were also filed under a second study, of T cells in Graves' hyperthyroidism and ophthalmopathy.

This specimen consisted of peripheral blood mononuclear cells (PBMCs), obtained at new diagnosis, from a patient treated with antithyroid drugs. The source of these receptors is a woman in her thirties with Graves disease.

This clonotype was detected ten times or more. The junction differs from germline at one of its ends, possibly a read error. CDR3 nucleotide sequence: TGTGCCAGCAGCTTGCCAGGCTACGAGCAGTACTTC. It translates to CASSLPGYEQYF. This chain uses TRBV5-1 with TRBJ2-7; D is uncertain. This CDR3 region has 12 residues. Germline V gives CDR1 SGHRS, CDR2 YFSETQ. The variable domain in full, completed from reference TRBV5-1 and TRBJ2-7, reads KAGVTQTPRYLIKTRGQQVTLSCSPISGHRSVSWYQQTPGQGLQFLFEYFSETQRNKGNFPGRFSGRQFSNSRSEMNVSTLELGDSALYLCASSLPGYEQYFGPGTRLTVT.

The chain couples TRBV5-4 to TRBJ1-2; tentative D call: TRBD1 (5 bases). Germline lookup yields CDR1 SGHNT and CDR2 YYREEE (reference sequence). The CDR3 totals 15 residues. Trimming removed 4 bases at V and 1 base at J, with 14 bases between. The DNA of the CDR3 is TGTGCCAGCAGCACCTACAGGAGGCTTAACTATGGCTACACCTTC. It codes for CASSTYRRLNYGYTF. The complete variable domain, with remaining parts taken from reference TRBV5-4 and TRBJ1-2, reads ETGVTQSPTHLIKTRGQQVTLRCSSQSGHNTVSWYQQALGQGPQFIFQYYREEENGRGNFPPRFSGLQFPNYSSELNVNALELDDSALYLCASSTYRRLNYGYTFGSGTRLTVV.

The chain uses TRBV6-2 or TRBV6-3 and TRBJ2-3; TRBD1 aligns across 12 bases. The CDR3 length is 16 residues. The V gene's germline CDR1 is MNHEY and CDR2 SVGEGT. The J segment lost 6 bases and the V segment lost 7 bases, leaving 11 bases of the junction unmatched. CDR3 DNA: TGTGCCAGCACCCCCCCCCCGGGACAGGGGGCTGATACGCAGTATTTT. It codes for CASTPPPGQGADTQYF.

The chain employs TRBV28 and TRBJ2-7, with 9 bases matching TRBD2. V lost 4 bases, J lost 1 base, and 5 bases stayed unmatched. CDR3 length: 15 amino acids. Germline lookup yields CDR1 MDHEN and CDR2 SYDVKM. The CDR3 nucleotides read TGTGCCAGCAGTTCCCCAGCGGGGGGTTCCTACGAGCAGTACTTC. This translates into CASSSPAGGSYEQYF.

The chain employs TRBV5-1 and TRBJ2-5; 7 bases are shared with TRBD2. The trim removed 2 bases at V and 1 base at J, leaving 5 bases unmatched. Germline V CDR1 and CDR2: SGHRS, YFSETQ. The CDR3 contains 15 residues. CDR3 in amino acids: CASSFRGGPQETQYF. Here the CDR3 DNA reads TGCGCCAGCAGCTTCCGGGGAGGGCCCCAAGAGACCCAGTACTTC. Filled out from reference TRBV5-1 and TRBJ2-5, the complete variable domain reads KAGVTQTPRYLIKTRGQQVTLSCSPISGHRSVSWYQQTPGQGLQFLFEYFSETQRNKGNFPGRFSGRQFSNSRSEMNVSTLELGDSALYLCASSFRGGPQETQYFGPGTRLLVL.

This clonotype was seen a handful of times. CDR3 DNA: TGTGCCAGCAGTGAAGCGGACCCCGTGCGACACGGGAAAGATACGCAGTATTTT. This translates into CASSEADPVRHGKDTQYF. This sequence joins TRBV6-1 and TRBJ2-3; TRBD2 is a possible D gene (5 bases). V gave up 0 bases and J gave up 5 bases, with 21 bases separating them. Germline V gives CDR1 MNHNS, CDR2 SASEGT. The CDR3 length is 18 residues.

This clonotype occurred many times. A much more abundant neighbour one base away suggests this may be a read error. CDR3 loop: CASSFITGELFF. CDR3 in DNA: TGTGCCAGCAGCTTCATCACCGGGGAGCTGTTTTTT. The rearrangement uses TRBV7-2 and TRBJ2-2; no reliable D call. CDR1 and CDR2 from the germline V gene are SGHTA and FQGNSA. Trimming pared 3 bases from V and 4 bases from J, leaving 3 bases between. This CDR3 contains 12 residues.

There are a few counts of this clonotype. CDR3 residues: CATSSGGTGGWNEQFF. The CDR3 DNA sequence: TGTGCCACCAGCAGCGGCGGGACAGGGGGATGGAATGAGCAGTTCTTC. The V call is TRBV15, the J call TRBJ2-1; 11 bases align to TRBD1. J lost 7 bases, V lost 3 bases, and 8 bases had no gene match. The CDR3 consists of 16 residues. Germline V gene sequence: CDR1 LNHNV, CDR2 YYDKDF (reference sequence).

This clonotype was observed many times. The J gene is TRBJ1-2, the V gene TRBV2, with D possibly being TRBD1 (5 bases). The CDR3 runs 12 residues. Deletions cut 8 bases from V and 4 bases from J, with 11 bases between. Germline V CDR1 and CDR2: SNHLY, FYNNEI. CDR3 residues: CASGQGSYGYTF. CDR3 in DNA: TGTGCCAGCGGTCAGGGAAGCTATGGCTACACCTTC.

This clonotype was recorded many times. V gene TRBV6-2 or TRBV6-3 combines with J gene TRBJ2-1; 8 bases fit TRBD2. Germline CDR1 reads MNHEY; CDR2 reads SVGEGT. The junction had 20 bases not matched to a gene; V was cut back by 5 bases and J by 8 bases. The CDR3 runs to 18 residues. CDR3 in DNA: TGTGCCAGCAGTGACAATCCGGGACTAGGGACCATAAGCGATGAGCAGTTCTTC. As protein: CASSDNPGLGTISDEQFF.

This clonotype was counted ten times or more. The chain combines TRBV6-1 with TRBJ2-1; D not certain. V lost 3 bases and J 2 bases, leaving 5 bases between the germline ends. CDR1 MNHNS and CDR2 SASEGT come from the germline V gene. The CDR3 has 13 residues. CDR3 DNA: TGTGCCAGCAGTGAGTATACCTACAATGAGCAGTTCTTC. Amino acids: CASSEYTYNEQFF.

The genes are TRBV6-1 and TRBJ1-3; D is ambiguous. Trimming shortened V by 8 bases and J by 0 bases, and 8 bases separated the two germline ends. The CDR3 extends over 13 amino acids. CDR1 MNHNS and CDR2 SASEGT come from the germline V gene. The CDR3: CASRELSGNTIYF. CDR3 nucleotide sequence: TGTGCCAGCCGAGAGCTCTCTGGAAACACCATATATTTT.

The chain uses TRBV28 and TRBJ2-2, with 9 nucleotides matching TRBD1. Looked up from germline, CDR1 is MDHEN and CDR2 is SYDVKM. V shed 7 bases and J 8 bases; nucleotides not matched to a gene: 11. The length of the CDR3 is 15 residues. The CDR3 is CASTGDRDGSGELFF. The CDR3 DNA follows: TGTGCCAGCACCGGGGACAGGGATGGATCGGGGGAGCTGTTTTTT.

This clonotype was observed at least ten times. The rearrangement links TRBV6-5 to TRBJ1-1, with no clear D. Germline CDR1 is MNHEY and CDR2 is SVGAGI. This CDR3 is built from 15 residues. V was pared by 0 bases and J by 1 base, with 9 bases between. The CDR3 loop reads CASSYSKRRNTEAFF. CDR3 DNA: TGTGCCAGCAGTTACTCGAAAAGGAGGAACACTGAAGCTTTCTTT.

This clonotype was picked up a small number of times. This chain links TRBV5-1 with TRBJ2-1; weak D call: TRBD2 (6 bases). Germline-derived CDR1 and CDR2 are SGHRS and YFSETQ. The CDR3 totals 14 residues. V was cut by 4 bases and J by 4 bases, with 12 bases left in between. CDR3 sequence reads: CASSAGRPYNEQFF. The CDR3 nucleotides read TGCGCCAGCAGCGCGGGACGGCCTTACAATGAGCAGTTCTTC. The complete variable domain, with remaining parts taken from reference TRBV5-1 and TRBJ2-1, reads KAGVTQTPRYLIKTRGQQVTLSCSPISGHRSVSWYQQTPGQGLQFLFEYFSETQRNKGNFPGRFSGRQFSNSRSEMNVSTLELGDSALYLCASSAGRPYNEQFFGPGTRLTVL.

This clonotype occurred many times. CDR3 in amino acids: CASSTTGTAGGEQYF. The CDR3 bases are TGCGCCAGCAGCACCACCGGGACCGCCGGGGGAGAGCAGTACTTC. The chain has TRBV5-1 and TRBJ2-7; D is possibly TRBD2 (6 bases). V lost 4 bases to trimming and J lost 7 bases, with 21 bases between them. In germline, CDR1 is SGHRS, CDR2 YFSETQ. The CDR3 runs to 15 residues.

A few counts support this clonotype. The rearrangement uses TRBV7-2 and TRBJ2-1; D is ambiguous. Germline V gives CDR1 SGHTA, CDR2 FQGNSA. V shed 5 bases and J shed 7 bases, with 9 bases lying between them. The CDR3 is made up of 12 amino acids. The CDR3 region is CASSHGWNEQFF. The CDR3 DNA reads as TGTGCCAGCAGCCACGGGTGGAATGAGCAGTTCTTC.

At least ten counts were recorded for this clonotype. The CDR3 coding sequence is TGTGCCAGCAGTTTAAGTGGGACAGGGGCTAGCAATCAGCCCCAGCATTTT. Translated, it gives CASSLSGTGASNQPQHF. The chain carries TRBV28 and TRBJ1-5; 10 positions agree with TRBD1. In germline, CDR1 is MDHEN, CDR2 SYDVKM. The CDR3 totals 17 residues. V lost 2 bases and J lost 0; bases outside the gene matches: 4.

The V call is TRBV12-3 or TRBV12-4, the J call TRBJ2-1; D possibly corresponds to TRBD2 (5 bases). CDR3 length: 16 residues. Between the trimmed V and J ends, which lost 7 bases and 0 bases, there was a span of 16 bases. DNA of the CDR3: TGTGCCAGCACCCCAGAGCGGCCGAGCTCCTACAATGAGCAGTTCTTC. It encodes CASTPERPSSYNEQFF.

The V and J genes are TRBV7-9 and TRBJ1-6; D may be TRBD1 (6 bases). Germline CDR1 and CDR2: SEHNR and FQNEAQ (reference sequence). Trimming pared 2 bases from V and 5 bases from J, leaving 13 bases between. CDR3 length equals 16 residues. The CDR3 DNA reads TGTGCCAGCAGCTTACAGGGGTGGCAGGATAATTCACCCCTCCACTTT. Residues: CASSLQGWQDNSPLHF.

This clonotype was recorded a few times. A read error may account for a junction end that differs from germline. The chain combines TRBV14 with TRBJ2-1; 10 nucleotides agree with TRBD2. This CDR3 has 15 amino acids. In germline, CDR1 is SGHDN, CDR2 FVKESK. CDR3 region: CASSPHLAGVDEQLF. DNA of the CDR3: TGTGCCAGCAGCCCCCACCTAGCGGGAGTGGATGAGCAGCTCTTC.

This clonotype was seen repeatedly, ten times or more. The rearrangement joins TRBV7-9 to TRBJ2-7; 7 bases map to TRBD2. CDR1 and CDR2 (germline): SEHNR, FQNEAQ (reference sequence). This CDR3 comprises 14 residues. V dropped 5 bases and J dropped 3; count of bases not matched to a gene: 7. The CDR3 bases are TGTGCCAGCAGCCCCCACGGCGGGAGCTACGAGCAGTACTTC. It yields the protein CASSPHGGSYEQYF.

CDR3 in amino acids: CSVELGTSMLFF. The CDR3 DNA sequence: TGCAGCGTTGAACTGGGAACTTCAATGCTGTTTTTT. The V and J genes are TRBV29-1 and TRBJ1-4; D not certain. Germline CDR1 reads SQVTM; CDR2 reads ANQGSEA. Trimming cost V 2 bases and J 14 bases, with 15 bases left between them. The CDR3 loop spans 12 amino acids.

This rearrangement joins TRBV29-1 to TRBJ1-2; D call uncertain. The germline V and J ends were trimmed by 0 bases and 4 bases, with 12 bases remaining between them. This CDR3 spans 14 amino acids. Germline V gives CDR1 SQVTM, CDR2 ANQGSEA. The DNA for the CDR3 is TGCAGCGTTGAAGATTCCCCTAGTTCCTATGGCTACACCTTC. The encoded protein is CSVEDSPSSYGYTF.

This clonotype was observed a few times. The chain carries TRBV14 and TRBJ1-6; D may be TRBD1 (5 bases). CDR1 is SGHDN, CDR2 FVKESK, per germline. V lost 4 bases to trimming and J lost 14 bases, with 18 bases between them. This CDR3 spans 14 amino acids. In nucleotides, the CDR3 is TGTGCCAGCAGCCGCTATCCGGGACTTTTATCCCTCCACTTT. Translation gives CASSRYPGLLSLHF.